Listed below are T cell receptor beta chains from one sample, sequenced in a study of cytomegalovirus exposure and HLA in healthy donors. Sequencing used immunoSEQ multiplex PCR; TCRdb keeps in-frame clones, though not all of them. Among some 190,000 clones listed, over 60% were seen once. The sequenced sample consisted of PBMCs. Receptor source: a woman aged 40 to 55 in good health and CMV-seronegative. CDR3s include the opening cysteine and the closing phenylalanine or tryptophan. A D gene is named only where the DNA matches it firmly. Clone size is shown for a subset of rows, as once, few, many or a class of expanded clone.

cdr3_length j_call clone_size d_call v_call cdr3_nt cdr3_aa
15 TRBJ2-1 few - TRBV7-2 TGTGCCAGCAGCCCTCCCCCCCGGGAGTACAATGAGCAGTTCTTC CASSPPPREYNEQFF
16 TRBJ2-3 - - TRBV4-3 TGCGCCAGCAACCAAGAAACGTCGCGCGGCACAGATACGCAGTATTTT CASNQETSRGTDTQYF
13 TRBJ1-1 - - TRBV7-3 TGTGCCAGCAGCTTAAATCCCCAGGATAAGGCTTTCTTT CASSLNPQDKAFF
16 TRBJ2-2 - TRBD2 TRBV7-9 TGTGCCAGCAGCTCCGCTAGCGGGCTGAACACCGGGGAGCTGTTTTTT CASSSASGLNTGELFF
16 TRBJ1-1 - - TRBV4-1 TGCGCCAGCAGCCAAGAGTTTGGCAGGGGTTTTAGTGAAGCTTTCTTT CASSQEFGRGFSEAFF
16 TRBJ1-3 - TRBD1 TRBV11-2 TGTGCCAGCAGCTTAAGTAGGGGGCCCTCTGGAAACACCATATATTTT CASSLSRGPSGNTIYF
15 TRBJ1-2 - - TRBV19 TGTGCCAGTAGTATAATAGGCTTGGGGGGAAATGGCTACACCTTC CASSIIGLGGNGYTF
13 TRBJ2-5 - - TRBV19 TGTGCCAGTAGTATGGGCCAGGGAGAGACCCAGTACTTC CASSMGQGETQYF
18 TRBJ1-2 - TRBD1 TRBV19 TGTGCCAGTAGTACCTGGGCTCGCACAGGGGGCGCCGACTATGGCTACACCTTC CASSTWARTGGADYGYTF
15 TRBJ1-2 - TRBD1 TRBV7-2 TGTGCCAGCAGCTCTCGGGACAGGGGAGTCTTTGGCTACACCTTC CASSSRDRGVFGYTF
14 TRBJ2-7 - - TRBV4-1 TGCGCCAGCAGCCTAGGACTCACCTCCTACGAGCAGTACTTC CASSLGLTSYEQYF
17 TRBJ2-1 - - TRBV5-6 TGTGCCAGCAGCTTGAAGTCGAAGGGACATTTCGGGAATGAGCAGTTCTTC CASSLKSKGHFGNEQFF
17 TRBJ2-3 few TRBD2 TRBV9 TGTGCCAGCAGCCTGGGGACTAGCGGAAAGACCACAGATACGCAGTATTTT CASSLGTSGKTTDTQYF
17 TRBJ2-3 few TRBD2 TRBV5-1 TGCGCCAGCAGCTTGGTGTCCACTAGCGGTTACACAGATACGCAGTATTTT CASSLVSTSGYTDTQYF
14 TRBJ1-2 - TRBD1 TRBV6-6 TGTGCCAGCAGCCGTGGACAGGGGGCGTATGGCTACACCTTC CASSRGQGAYGYTF
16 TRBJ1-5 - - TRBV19 TGTGCCAGTAGTATGGGCCCACAGTATAGCAATCAGCCCCAGCATTTT CASSMGPQYSNQPQHF
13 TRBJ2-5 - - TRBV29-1 TGCAGCGCCGCCCCCGCCCAGGGCGCGACCCAGTACTTC CSAAPAQGATQYF
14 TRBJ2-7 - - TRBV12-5 TGTGCTAGTGGCCCTGGGGGACATGGCTACGAGCAGTACTTC CASGPGGHGYEQYF
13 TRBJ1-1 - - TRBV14 TGTGCCAGCAGCCAAGACTTCGTCACTGAAGCTTTCTTT CASSQDFVTEAFF
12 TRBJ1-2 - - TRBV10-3 TGTGCCATCAGTCCCGGATGGGAGTCTTACACCTTC CAISPGWESYTF
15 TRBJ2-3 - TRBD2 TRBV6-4 TGTGCCAGCGCCGGGGGGACTAGCGGAACAGATACGCAGTATTTT CASAGGTSGTDTQYF
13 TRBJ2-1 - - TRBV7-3 TGTGCCAGCAGCTCCTCCCTAGCATCTGAGCAGTTCTTC CASSSSLASEQFF
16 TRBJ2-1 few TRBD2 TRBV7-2 TGTGCCAGCAGCTTAGATGGCGGGGGCTCCTACAATGAGCAGTTCTTC CASSLDGGGSYNEQFF
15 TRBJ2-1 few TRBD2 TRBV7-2 TGTGCCAGCAGCTTAGGTGGACTAGCTTCCAATGAGCAGTTCTTC CASSLGGLASNEQFF
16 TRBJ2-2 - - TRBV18 TGTGCCAGCTCACCACCGGGAGGATCGAACACCGGGGAGCTGTTTTTT CASSPPGGSNTGELFF
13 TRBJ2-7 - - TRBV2 TGTGCCAGCACAAGGACACCTACCTACGAGCAGTACTTC CASTRTPTYEQYF
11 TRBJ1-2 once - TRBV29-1 TGCAGCGTTGGTTTAGCCTATGGCTACACCTTC CSVGLAYGYTF
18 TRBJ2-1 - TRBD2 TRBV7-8 TGTGCCAGCAGCTTCCCTTCGGGGGGAGTGGAAGGTTACAATGAGCAGTTCTTC CASSFPSGGVEGYNEQFF
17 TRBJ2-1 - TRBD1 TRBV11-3 TGTGCCAGCAGCTTACACCCGGGACAGCCGGGCGGCAATGAGCAGTTCTTC CASSLHPGQPGGNEQFF
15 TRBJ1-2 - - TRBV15 TGTGCCACCAGCAGAGATTTGGGAGTTGGGTATGGCTACACCTTC CATSRDLGVGYGYTF
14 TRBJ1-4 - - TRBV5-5 TGTGCCAGCAGCTTGGTGGGGGCGAATGAAAAACTGTTTTTT CASSLVGANEKLFF
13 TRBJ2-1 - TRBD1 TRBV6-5 TGTGCCAGCAGTGAACAGGGGGCCAATGAGCAGTTCTTC CASSEQGANEQFF